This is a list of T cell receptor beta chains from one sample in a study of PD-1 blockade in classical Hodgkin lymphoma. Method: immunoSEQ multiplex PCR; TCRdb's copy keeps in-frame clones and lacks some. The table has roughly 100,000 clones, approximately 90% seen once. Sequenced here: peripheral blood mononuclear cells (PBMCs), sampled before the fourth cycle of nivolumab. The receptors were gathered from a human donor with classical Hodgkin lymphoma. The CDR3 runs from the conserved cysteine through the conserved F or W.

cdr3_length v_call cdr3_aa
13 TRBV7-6 CASSLDSNQPQHF
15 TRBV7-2 CASSSTTGPYNEQFF
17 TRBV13 CASSLDGYQSSYNEQFF
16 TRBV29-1 CSVEDPTRGRADTQYF
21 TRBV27 CASSLRPPGASGIIAGYEQFF
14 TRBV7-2 CASSLRGRYEKLFF
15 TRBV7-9 CASGSSGDRGYEQYF
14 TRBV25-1 CASSAGRSYNEQFF
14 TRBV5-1 CASSNTGAQETQYF
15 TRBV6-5 CASSSRGTGTYEQYF
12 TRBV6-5 CASSSTIHEQYF
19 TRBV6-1 CASSDQGAEREDSNQPQHF
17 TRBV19 CASSPLAGGEVGGELFF
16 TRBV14 CASSQPDRAFGNTIYF
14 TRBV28 CASGGTGGREGYTF
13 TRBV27 CASSAGQGYEQYF
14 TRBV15 CATSSTFGQRGYTF
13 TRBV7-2 CASSPRTGGDLFF
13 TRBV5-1 CASSWSSTDTQYF
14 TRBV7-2 CASSFGQGTDTQYF
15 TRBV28 CASRGDRVGNQPQHF
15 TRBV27 CASSLATGLVNEQFF
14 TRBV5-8 CASSSLRSSYEQYF